These T cell receptor beta chains were read from a single sample in a study of OX40 agonist ivuxolimab in advanced cancers. Profiling relied on immunoSEQ multiplex PCR, and the TCRdb table lists in-frame clones only, not all of them. The sample lists about 80,000 clones, more than 90% occurring once. This specimen consisted of CD4+ or CD8+ T cells sorted from blood, obtained in a trial of the OX40 agonist ivuxolimab. Every receptor here comes from an adult with an advanced solid tumor such as melanoma, head and neck, liver or kidney cancer. Both conserved end residues are part of each CDR3.

J,V,CDR3
TRBJ2-1,TRBV10-1,CASSESGTVSSYNEQFF
TRBJ2-3,TRBV7-2,CASSFPTIRDTQYF
TRBJ2-2,TRBV5-1,CASRRLAGGLAGELFF
TRBJ2-5,TRBV7-2,CASSIVETQYF
TRBJ2-7,TRBV7-9,CASSLREAYEQYF
TRBJ1-1,TRBV18,CASSPTGWNTEAFF
TRBJ2-1,TRBV6-5,CASRRDRGSYNEQFF
TRBJ2-2,TRBV5-1,CASSLLAGADGELFF
TRBJ2-7,TRBV2,CASSEAGASGRRSTYEQYF
TRBJ2-1,TRBV29-1,CSVVRGGNEQFF
TRBJ2-7,TRBV11-1,CASSPGGTGAYEQYF
TRBJ2-5,TRBV9,CASSVGTGGEETQYF
TRBJ2-5,TRBV9,CASSPRDRTTQYF
TRBJ1-4,TRBV11-2,CASSHAGFSEKLFF
TRBJ1-2,TRBV5-4,CASSLLRVAYTF
TRBJ2-5,TRBV5-1,CASSLEKRKETQYF
TRBJ1-2,TRBV6-5,CASRYTGTGGGYTF
TRBJ2-1,TRBV2,CASRMGLATLNEQFF
TRBJ2-1,TRBV6-1,CASIGWSSNEQFF
TRBJ2-7,TRBV7-8,CASSLQKPYEQYF
TRBJ1-2,TRBV13,CASSFSRPNYGYTF
TRBJ2-7,TRBV6-5,CASTQGNNEQYF
TRBJ2-1,TRBV7-2,CASSLNSARSEQFF
TRBJ2-1,TRBV29-1,CSVQPGTSNEQFF
TRBJ1-6,TRBV7-2,CASSTQGALNSPLHF
TRBJ1-5,TRBV19,CASKDRASQPQHF
TRBJ2-3,TRBV5-1,CASSGEDSFSTDTQYF
TRBJ2-7,TRBV5-1,CASSRAGTGHEQYF
TRBJ2-3,TRBV10-3,CAISQLGTDTQYF
TRBJ2-7,TRBV6-6,CASTPTGQSYEQYF
TRBJ2-1,TRBV6-4,CASMKARRAGDEQFF
TRBJ1-2,TRBV27,CASSGTGTGHGIYGYTF